This T cell receptor (beta chain) stems from a study of T cell responses to AZD1222 COVID-19 vaccine. General study findings and limits: There were repertoire samples only from the period after the peak T cell response.

Germline V CDR1 and CDR2: WSHSY, SAAADI. The CDR3 contains 13 residues. J lost 6 bases, V lost 3 bases, and 1 base had no gene match. A note on this clone: Antigen unknown.

Measured with immunoSEQ multiplex PCR; TCRdb has only the in-frame clones, and not every one. The table includes 120,000 or so clones, 70% to 90% detected once. Sequencing used peripheral blood, obtained 28 days after the second AZD1222 dose. This TCR was recovered from an adult who received the AZD1222 COVID-19 vaccine. This chain joins TRBV10-2 and TRBJ2-2; 7 bases align to TRBD1. CDR3 in amino acids: CASSEQGSGELFF. In nucleotides, the CDR3 is TGCGCCAGCAGTGAACAGGGGTCCGGGGAGCTGTTTTTT.